The sequence of this T cell receptor beta chain was determined in a study of shared clonotypes between healthy human individuals. Researchers partitioned CD4+ cells into CD45RA+ naive and CD45RA-negative memory subsets. Trimming left V 2 bases short and J 4 bases short, with 20 bases between. The V gene's germline CDR1 is SGHNT and CDR2 YENEEA. The CDR3 runs to 17 residues. Investigators spread the genomic DNA of each subset evenly over several immunoSEQ plates. Original data processing: Junction-only immunoSEQ sequences carried no quality scores, so filtering differed. Repertoires were generated with immunoSEQ multiplex PCR, while TCRdb's copy carries only in-frame clones and drops some. For V, J and clone size, that table is used; D and trimming come from the DNA. In the table there are roughly 2.6 million clones, just over 90% of which are singletons. About this clone itself: Its specificity is not known.

Whole-study findings and limits: The authors sampled blood alone, and tissue repertoires likely differ.

Specimen: naive CD4+ T cells sorted from blood. The subset denotes: CD45RA+ positively selected. The chain couples TRBV11-3 to TRBJ2-5; D perhaps matches TRBD2 (6 bases). The TCR was taken from a man aged 18-30 years in good health. The CDR3 region is CASSLSRYRDWTETQYF. The CDR3 coding sequence is TGTGCCAGCAGCTTATCGAGATACCGGGACTGGACAGAGACCCAGTACTTC.